These 27 T cell receptor beta chains came from one sample sequenced in a study of CD8 T cells in Susac syndrome. Random hexamers served to reverse transcribe roughly 0.5 to 1 ug RNA. TCRdb reprocessed the immunoSEQ multiplex PCR reads with MiXCR, giving one entry per CDR3 protein. The sample includes 150,000 to 200,000 distinct CDR3 sequences, almost 96% seen only once; the top ten take 0.093%. Sequencing was carried out using CD4+ T cells from PBMCs. The receptors originated from a human donor with multiple sclerosis.

V and J are TRBV2 and TRBJ2-5, with D perhaps matching TRBD1 (5 bases). CDR3 length equals 13 residues. Trimming took off 5 bases at V and 5 bases at J, with 12 bases between the two ends. CDR1 is SNHLY, CDR2 FYNNEI, per germline. CDR3 DNA sequence: TGTGCCAGCAGTTGGACACCAGTTGAGACCCAGTACTTC. Amino acids: CASSWTPVETQYF.

This chain links TRBV10-3 with TRBJ2-5; no firm D call. Per the germline V gene, CDR1 is ENHRY and CDR2 is SYGVKD. This CDR3 contains 13 residues. Trimming left V 3 bases short and J 4 bases short, with 9 bases between. CDR3 nucleotide sequence: TGTGCCATCAGTGACCCCGGGCGAGAGACCCAGTACTTC. This gives the protein CAISDPGRETQYF.

The chain uses TRBV20-1 and TRBJ1-2; D might be TRBD1 (6 bases). Trimming stripped 2 bases from V and 0 bases from J, with 10 bases between. Germline values: CDR1 DFQATT, CDR2 SNEGSKA (reference sequence). The CDR3 consists of 14 residues. The CDR3 DNA reads TGCAGTGCTAGAAGGACAGATACTAACTATGGCTACACCTTC. This sequence encodes CSARRTDTNYGYTF.

V and J are TRBV10-3 and TRBJ2-1; D gene unclear. The ends were cut back, 4 bases at V and 6 bases at J, with 4 bases in the middle. Germline V lookup: CDR1 ENHRY, CDR2 SYGVKD. This CDR3 is 11 amino acids long. The DNA of the CDR3 is TGTGCCATCAGTGTTGCCAATGAGCAGTTCTTC. This codes for CAISVANEQFF.

The chain uses TRBV29-1 and TRBJ2-1, with no clear D. The V and J ends lost 7 bases and 6 bases respectively, with 7 bases between them. This CDR3 spans 10 amino acids. The germline V gene has CDR1 SQVTM and CDR2 ANQGSEA. CDR3 coding DNA: TGCAGCGGATGGAGCAATGAGCAGTTCTTC. Protein product: CSGWSNEQFF.

This chain links TRBV29-1 with TRBJ2-1; perhaps TRBD2 as D (6 bases). V was cut by 5 bases and J by 1 base, with 6 bases left in between. Germline CDR1 is SQVTM and CDR2 is ANQGSEA. This CDR3 comprises 12 residues. The CDR3 coding sequence is TGCAGCGTTCGGGGGTCCTACAATGAGCAGTTCTTC. As protein: CSVRGSYNEQFF.

The chain couples TRBV9 to TRBJ1-5, with 7 positions matching TRBD1. V lost 4 bases to trimming and J lost 1 base; unmatched junction nucleotides: 5. The CDR3 spans 15 residues. CDR1 and CDR2 from the germline V gene are SGDLS and YYNGEE. The CDR3 protein is CASSSTGMSNQPQHF. In DNA form, the CDR3 reads TGTGCCAGCAGCTCGACAGGGATGAGCAATCAGCCCCAGCATTTT. The whole variable domain, remainder taken from reference TRBV9 and TRBJ1-5, is DSGVTQTPKHLITATGQRVTLRCSPRSGDLSVYWYQQSLDQGLQFLIQYYNGEERAKGNILERFSAQQFPDLHSELNLSSLELGDSALYFCASSSTGMSNQPQHFGDGTRLSIL.

The chain carries TRBV3-1 and TRBJ2-1; tentative D call: TRBD2 (5 bases). The CDR3 runs 14 residues. The germline V gene encodes CDR1 LGHDT and CDR2 YNNKEL (reference sequence). Trimming left V 1 base short and J 6 bases short, with 10 bases between. DNA for the CDR3: TGTGCCAGCAGCCAAGGGACTTACGGCAATGAGCAGTTCTTC. Its translation: CASSQGTYGNEQFF.

This chain joins TRBV28 and TRBJ1-2; possibly TRBD1 for D (6 bases). CDR1 and CDR2 (germline): MDHEN, SYDVKM. CDR3 length: 14 residues. The germline V and J ends were trimmed by 6 bases and 4 bases, with 15 bases remaining between them. CDR3 protein: CASSRHREGYGYTF. The CDR3 DNA reads as TGTGCCAGCAGCCGCCACAGGGAGGGCTATGGCTACACCTTC.

The V and J genes are TRBV21-1 and TRBJ2-3; TRBD1, the table's D call, was not compared with the DNA. TRBV21-1 is described as a pseudogene. The CDR3 runs to 15 residues. The CDR3 loop is CASSNRGLEGDTQYF. The CDR3 DNA reads TGTGCCAGCAGCAACAGGGGGCTAGAAGGCGATACGCAGTATTTT.

The rearrangement links TRBV3-1 to TRBJ2-7; 9 nucleotides line up with TRBD2. Unmatched junction bases numbered 8, after V lost 5 bases and J lost 3 bases. The length of the CDR3 is 15 residues. In germline, CDR1 is LGHDT, CDR2 YNNKEL (reference sequence). In DNA, the CDR3 is TGTGCCAGCAGCTCCATAGCGGGGGCATACTACGAGCAGTACTTC. Its translation is CASSSIAGAYYEQYF.

The rearrangement uses TRBV5-4 and TRBJ2-3; TRBD2 aligns across 10 bases. The length of the CDR3 is 17 residues. With 0 bases clipped from V and 0 bases from J, the junction kept 4 bases outside the gene matches. Germline lookup yields CDR1 SGHNT and CDR2 YYREEE (reference sequence). The CDR3 loop is CASSLDLAGASTDTQYF. The CDR3 nucleotides read TGTGCCAGCAGCTTGGATCTAGCGGGGGCTAGCACAGATACGCAGTATTTT.

Only one count was recorded for this clonotype. The chain couples TRBV24-1 to TRBJ2-3; 8 nucleotides match TRBD2. V dropped 5 bases and J dropped 8; count of bases not matched to a gene: 5. The CDR3 loop spans 13 amino acids. From germline, CDR1 is KGHDR and CDR2 SFDVKD. The CDR3 DNA reads as TGTGCCACCAGTGGCGGGACTAGTTCTACGCAGTATTTT. Amino acid sequence: CATSGGTSSTQYF.

This chain uses TRBV6-5 with TRBJ2-3; 10 bases line up with TRBD2. Germline CDR1 reads MNHEY; CDR2 reads SVGAGI. The V segment lost 1 base and the J segment 1 base; nucleotides outside the gene matches: 11. This CDR3 comprises 19 residues. The CDR3 bases are TGTGCCAGCAGTTACTTCCCGCATGGCAGCGGGGGGGGCACAGATACGCAGTATTTT. Translating gives CASSYFPHGSGGGTDTQYF.

The DNA for the CDR3 is TGTGCCAGCAGCCCATACCGGATGGATACGCAGTATTTT. This encodes CASSPYRMDTQYF. The chain combines TRBV7-9 with TRBJ2-3; D uncertain. The germline V and J ends were trimmed by 5 bases and 6 bases, with 12 bases remaining between them. Germline CDR1 reads SEHNR; CDR2 reads FQNEAQ (reference sequence). This CDR3 has 13 residues.

V gene TRBV30 combines with J gene TRBJ1-1; D may be TRBD1 (5 bases). The CDR3 has 13 residues. Germline V lookup: CDR1 GTSNPN, CDR2 SVGIG (reference sequence). As DNA, the CDR3 is TGTGCTTGCAGGGAGGGGATGGACACTGAAGCTTTCTTT. Encoded protein: CACREGMDTEAFF.

In DNA, the CDR3 is TGTGCCAGCAGCTTCCAAACAGAGACACCCCTCCACTTT. Its translation: CASSFQTETPLHF. This rearrangement joins TRBV3-1 to TRBJ1-6, with D hard to call. The V and J ends lost 5 bases and 11 bases respectively, with 13 bases between them. CDR3 length equals 13 residues. Germline V gene lookup returns CDR1 LGHDT and CDR2 YNNKEL (reference sequence).

This chain connects TRBV11-2 to TRBJ2-2; D is possibly TRBD1 (5 bases). V was trimmed by 5 bases and J by 1 base, leaving 11 bases between them. CDR3 size: 15 residues. The germline gives CDR1 SGHAT, CDR2 FQNNGV. CDR3: CASSPDRQNTGELFF. The CDR3, as DNA: TGTGCCAGCAGCCCAGACAGACAGAACACCGGGGAGCTGTTTTTT.

The rearrangement links TRBV7-2 to TRBJ2-1, with TRBD2 identical over 9 bases. The germline V gene encodes CDR1 SGHTA and CDR2 FQGNSA. The CDR3 contains 16 residues. The V gene end was trimmed by 1 base and the J gene end by 6 bases; junction bases not matched to a gene: 7. The CDR3 region is CASSLEGSSGANEQFF. CDR3 bases: TGTGCCAGCAGCTTAGAAGGGTCTAGCGGGGCCAATGAGCAGTTCTTC.

In this sample, this clonotype turned up once. The chain combines TRBV5-1 with TRBJ2-2; D not certain. CDR3 size: 15 residues. Germline assignment: CDR1 SGHRS and CDR2 YFSETQ. V was cut by 1 base and J by 0 bases, with 7 bases left in between. Written as DNA, the CDR3 is TGCGCCAGCAGCTTGATTGGTGCGAACACCGGGGAGCTGTTTTTT. Protein: CASSLIGANTGELFF. Full variable domain (remainder filled in from reference TRBV5-1 and TRBJ2-2): KAGVTQTPRYLIKTRGQQVTLSCSPISGHRSVSWYQQTPGQGLQFLFEYFSETQRNKGNFPGRFSGRQFSNSRSEMNVSTLELGDSALYLCASSLIGANTGELFFGEGSRLTVL.

Only one count was recorded for this clonotype. The rearrangement uses TRBV6-1 and TRBJ2-2; D is possibly TRBD1 or TRBD2 (5 bases each). V was clipped by 4 bases and J by 4 bases, with 22 bases between them. Germline V gene lookup returns CDR1 MNHNS and CDR2 SASEGT. The CDR3 is 18 amino acids. In DNA form, the CDR3 reads TGTGCCAGCAGTGTGGTCTCGGCCCTTGGGACGGGCACCGGGGAGCTGTTTTTT. Amino acids: CASSVVSALGTGTGELFF.

The J gene is TRBJ2-7, the V gene TRBV7-9, with unresolved D. Trimming cost V 4 bases and J 2 bases, with 0 bases left between them. The CDR3 covers 10 residues. Germline assignment: CDR1 SEHNR and CDR2 FQNEAQ (reference sequence). The CDR3 region is CASSSYEQYF. CDR3 in DNA: TGTGCCAGCAGCTCCTACGAGCAGTACTTC.

The V and J genes are TRBV30 and TRBJ2-7; D perhaps matches TRBD2 (5 bases). CDR1 and CDR2 (germline): GTSNPN, SVGIG (reference sequence). Trimming cost V 2 bases and J 4 bases, with 15 bases left between them. This CDR3 spans 14 amino acids. In DNA form, the CDR3 reads TGTGCCTGGAGTCCCCCGGGGAGCGAGTACGAGCAGTACTTC. Translation gives CAWSPPGSEYEQYF.

The rearrangement links TRBV6-5 to TRBJ2-3; D not certain. Germline CDR1 MNHEY, CDR2 SVGAGI. The V end lost 2 bases, the J end lost 1 base, and 4 bases lay between the germline ends. CDR3 length: 13 residues. The CDR3 DNA is TGTGCCAGCAGTTACCCTGGCACAGATACGCAGTATTTT. Residues: CASSYPGTDTQYF.

This rearrangement joins TRBV29-1 to TRBJ1-4, with 12 positions matching TRBD1. The CDR3 length is 14 residues. The V gene's germline CDR1 is SQVTM and CDR2 ANQGSEA. With 4 bases clipped from V and 5 bases from J, the junction kept 2 bases outside the gene matches. CDR3 loop: CSVGDRGRNEKLFF. DNA of the CDR3: TGCAGCGTTGGGGACAGGGGGCGGAATGAAAAACTGTTTTTT.

This rearrangement joins TRBV3-1 to TRBJ2-7; D not certain. Germline loops: CDR1 LGHDT, CDR2 YNNKEL (reference sequence). Between the trimmed V and J ends, which lost 2 bases and 0 bases, there was a span of 11 bases. The CDR3 consists of 15 residues. DNA for the CDR3: TGTGCCAGCAGCCAATACGAGGATCCCTCCTACGAGCAGTACTTC. Its protein product is CASSQYEDPSYEQYF.

In this sample, this clonotype turned up once. V gene TRBV20-1 combines with J gene TRBJ1-1; 8 bases are shared with TRBD1. With 2 bases clipped from V and 10 bases from J, the junction kept 12 bases outside the gene matches. Germline-derived CDR1 and CDR2 are DFQATT and SNEGSKA (reference sequence). CDR3 length: 14 residues. The CDR3 DNA follows: TGCAGTGCTAGATCCCTGGATCAGGGGGCTGGAGCTTTCTTT. Translating it yields CSARSLDQGAGAFF.